The 23 T cell receptor beta chains listed next were all sequenced from one sample in a study of regulatory T cells in long-lasting Graves disease. iRepertoire HTBI primers and Arm-PCR of CDR3 regions built TCR beta libraries. TCRdb reprocessed the multiplex PCR reads with MiXCR, giving one entry per CDR3 protein. There are a few hundred thousand distinct CDR3 sequences in the sample; around a quarter occur only once, and approximately 26% lies in the top ten. Time point noted: persistent/refractory GD, antithyroid drugs over 5 years with positive TRAb. With RNA extracted from PBMCs as input, the TCR library was made. This specimen consisted of peripheral blood mononuclear cells (PBMCs), obtained when the disease was refractory, from a patient treated with antithyroid drugs. These receptors were obtained from a female donor with Graves disease.

In this sample, this clonotype turned up a few times. This sequence joins TRBV27 and TRBJ2-5; D is perhaps TRBD1 (6 bases). The V gene's germline CDR1 is MNHEY and CDR2 SMNVEV (reference sequence). The V and J ends lost 3 bases and 4 bases respectively, with 9 bases between them. The CDR3 is made up of 13 amino acids. CDR3 region: CASSFHRAETQYF. For the CDR3, the DNA is TGTGCCAGCAGTTTTCACAGGGCAGAGACCCAGTACTTC.

This clonotype was recorded once. The genes are TRBV4-2 and TRBJ2-2; D remains ambiguous. V lost 5 bases and J lost 6, with 10 bases in between. The CDR3 is made up of 13 amino acids. CDR1 and CDR2 (germline): LGHNA, YNFKEQ. The CDR3 DNA follows: TGTGCCAGCAGCGAAGGTGGGCCCGGGGAGCTGTTTTTT. Encoded protein: CASSEGGPGELFF.

This clonotype was observed many times. The chain recombines TRBV24-1 with TRBJ1-5, with a tentative D call TRBD1 (5 bases). CDR1 is KGHDR, CDR2 SFDVKD, per germline. Trimming pared 7 bases from V and 4 bases from J, leaving 10 bases between. This CDR3 comprises 13 residues. CDR3 sequence: CATSGTVNQPQHF. CDR3 DNA sequence: TGTGCCACCAGCGGGACGGTAAATCAGCCCCAGCATTTT.

The chain couples TRBV20-1 to TRBJ2-7, with D perhaps given as TRBD1 or TRBD2 (5 bases each). This CDR3 spans 13 amino acids. V was trimmed by 3 bases and J by 1 base, leaving 10 bases between them. Germline V CDR1 and CDR2: DFQATT, SNEGSKA (reference sequence). Written as DNA, the CDR3 is TGCAGTGCTAGGAGGGACGAATCCTACGAGCAGTACTTC. It translates to CSARRDESYEQYF.

In the case of this clonotype: One base away lies a much larger clone, so this may be a sequencing read error. The CDR3 reads CATFRGANTEALF. The CDR3 DNA is TGTGCCACCTTTAGGGGAGCGAACACTGAAGCTCTCTTT. The J gene is TRBJ1-1, the V gene TRBV28; tentative D call: TRBD1 (5 bases). The CDR3 length is 13 residues. Germline V lookup: CDR1 MDHEN, CDR2 SYDVKM. Combining the CDR3 with reference TRBV28 and TRBJ1-1 gives the whole variable domain DVKVTQSSRYLVKRTGEKVFLECVQDMDHENMFWYRQDPGLGLRLIYFSYDVKMKEKGDIPEGYSVSREKKERFSLILESASTNQTSMYLCATFRGANTEALFGQGTRLTVV.

This clonotype was counted between two and nine times. The CDR3 region is CSARRDRGALNSPLHF. CDR3 sequence (DNA): TGCAGTGCAAGGAGGGACAGGGGAGCCCTCAATTCACCCCTCCACTTT. This rearrangement joins TRBV20-1 to TRBJ1-6, with TRBD1 identical over 10 bases. CDR3 length: 16 amino acids. Germline V CDR1 and CDR2: DFQATT, SNEGSKA (reference sequence). The ends lost 6 bases at V and 7 bases at J; junction bases unmatched: 12.

This clonotype has more than one count but fewer than ten. The gene calls are TRBV30 and TRBJ1-2, with unresolved D. The V gene lost 2 bases and the J gene lost 7 bases, with 8 bases spanning the gap. The germline V gene encodes CDR1 GTSNPN and CDR2 SVGIG (reference sequence). The CDR3 has 11 amino acids. CDR3 DNA: TGTGCCTGGAGTCCAGAAGGTGGCTACACCTTC. Translation: CAWSPEGGYTF.

V and J are TRBV4-1 and TRBJ1-2; D perhaps matches TRBD1 (6 bases). Germline V gene data show CDR1 as MGHRA and CDR2 as YSYEKL. This CDR3 comprises 16 residues. Trimming removed 4 bases at V and 4 bases at J, with 19 bases between. CDR3 region: CASSLPTRGAGYGYTF. As DNA, the CDR3 is TGCGCCAGCAGCCTTCCAACTAGGGGGGCAGGCTATGGCTACACCTTC.

About this clonotype itself: This may be a read error, as it is one base from a much larger clone. This chain uses TRBV25-1 with TRBJ1-2; no reliable D call. This CDR3 has 14 amino acids. Trimming pared 2 bases from V and 2 bases from J, leaving 9 bases between. Per germline, CDR1 MGHDK and CDR2 SYGVNS. CDR3 sequence: CASSERGTNYGYTF. CDR3 sequence (DNA): TGTGCCAGCAGTGAACGGGGTACCAACTATGGCTACACCTTC.

V and J are TRBV7-2 and TRBJ2-2; 7 positions match TRBD2. Germline V gene sequence: CDR1 SGHTA, CDR2 FQGNSA. With 1 base clipped from V and 7 bases from J, the junction kept 9 bases outside the gene matches. CDR3 length equals 16 residues. CDR3: CASSLEAGAHLGELFF. For the CDR3, the DNA is TGTGCCAGCAGCTTAGAGGCGGGAGCCCACCTCGGGGAGCTGTTTTTT.

The chain uses TRBV20-1 and TRBJ2-7; 9 nucleotides line up with TRBD2. The CDR3 is made up of 14 amino acids. J gave up 4 bases and V 4 bases, and 8 bases lay outside the gene matches. The V gene's germline CDR1 is DFQATT and CDR2 SNEGSKA (reference sequence). The CDR3 is CSAKLAGVSYEQYF. DNA of the CDR3: TGCAGTGCTAAATTAGCGGGAGTCTCGTACGAGCAGTACTTC.

This clonotype was found many times. The chain uses TRBV29-1 and TRBJ1-5; 7 positions agree with TRBD1. J was trimmed by 6 bases and V by 5 bases; bases with no gene match: 7. CDR1 SQVTM and CDR2 ANQGSEA come from the germline V gene. The CDR3 spans 13 residues. CDR3 amino acids: CSVRDSVTQPQHF. The CDR3 coding sequence is TGCAGCGTTCGGGACAGCGTTACTCAGCCCCAGCATTTT.

The chain combines TRBV5-1 with TRBJ1-1; D is unresolved. CDR1 is SGHRS, CDR2 YFSETQ, per germline. The ends were cut back, 4 bases at V and 4 bases at J, with 14 bases in the middle. The CDR3 covers 14 residues. In DNA, the CDR3 is TGCGCCAGCAGCGATGACCCGTTTCTCACTGAAGCTTTCTTT. Translating it yields CASSDDPFLTEAFF.

This clonotype was detected many times. The chain uses TRBV20-1 and TRBJ2-4; D not certain. CDR1 and CDR2 from the germline V gene are DFQATT and SNEGSKA (reference sequence). V was clipped by 3 bases and J by 0 bases, with 15 bases between them. The CDR3 is 16 residues long. CDR3 DNA sequence: TGCAGTGCTAGGACTCGATCGACTTTAGCCAAAAACATTCAGTACTTC. It yields the protein CSARTRSTLAKNIQYF.

This clonotype was found many times. V and J are TRBV6-2 or TRBV6-3 and TRBJ2-4; the D gene is possibly TRBD1 (5 bases). The V gene's germline CDR1 is MNHEY and CDR2 SVGEGT. The length of the CDR3 is 14 residues. V was pared by 6 bases and J by 0 bases, with 9 bases between. CDR3 in DNA: TGTGCCAGCAGATCAGGGATAGCCAAAAACATTCAGTACTTC. Protein product: CASRSGIAKNIQYF.

This clonotype occurred a few times. The V and J genes are TRBV6-1 and TRBJ2-6; D gene ambiguous. With 5 bases removed from V and 0 bases from J, the gap between germline ends came to 5 bases. CDR1 and CDR2 from the germline V gene are MNHNS and SASEGT. CDR3 length: 14 amino acids. The CDR3 is CASSQTSGANVLTF. In nucleotides, the CDR3 is TGTGCCAGCAGTCAGACCTCTGGGGCCAACGTCCTGACTTTC.

With respect to this clonotype: Compared with germline, one end of the junction differs, possibly owing to a read error. The V gene is TRBV12-3 or TRBV12-4, the J gene TRBJ1-2, with 7 bases matching TRBD1. The CDR3 consists of 11 residues. Here the CDR3 reads CASSLTGVRLF. In nucleotides, the CDR3 is TGTGCCAGCAGTCTTACAGGGGTACGCCTCTTC.

This clonotype was observed once. V usage is TRBV24-1 and J usage is TRBJ2-3; TRBD1 might be the D (6 bases). Trimming stripped 2 bases from V and 0 bases from J, with 17 bases between. Per the germline V gene, CDR1 is KGHDR and CDR2 is SFDVKD. CDR3 length equals 18 residues. The CDR3 DNA sequence: TGTGCCACCAGTGATTCCGGGACAAATCCTTTCAGCACAGATACGCAGTATTTT. The encoded protein is CATSDSGTNPFSTDTQYF.

The rearrangement uses TRBV28 and TRBJ1-5; TRBD1 matches 9 bases. This CDR3 has 18 amino acids. Germline assignment: CDR1 MDHEN and CDR2 SYDVKM. V gave up 6 bases and J gave up 7 bases; unmatched junction bases: 19. Written as DNA, the CDR3 is TGTGCCAGCAGAAGGGGGGAAACCGGGACAGGGAGGGGACAGCCCCAGCATTTT. Translated, it gives CASRRGETGTGRGQPQHF.

This clonotype showed up many times. The chain recombines TRBV2 with TRBJ2-7; no clear D. The CDR3 is 12 residues long. The germline V gene encodes CDR1 SNHLY and CDR2 FYNNEI. The V end lost 5 bases, the J end lost 3 bases, and 8 bases lay between the germline ends. CDR3 in amino acids: CASSSRGYEQYF. Written as DNA, the CDR3 is TGTGCCAGCAGTTCCAGAGGCTACGAGCAGTACTTC.

The V call is TRBV4-2, the J call TRBJ2-7; unclear D gene. CDR3 length: 15 residues. Trimming took off 2 bases at V and 0 bases at J, with 11 bases between the two ends. Germline V lookup: CDR1 LGHNA, CDR2 YNFKEQ. The CDR3 sequence: CASSQSGVPSYEQYF. The CDR3 DNA sequence: TGTGCCAGCAGCCAATCGGGTGTACCCTCCTACGAGCAGTACTTC.

This clonotype was seen a handful of times. The rearrangement links TRBV20-1 to TRBJ2-7, with D possibly matching TRBD2 (6 bases). Germline CDR1 and CDR2: DFQATT and SNEGSKA (reference sequence). The CDR3 consists of 13 residues. V was trimmed by 3 bases and J by 6 bases, leaving 15 bases between them. In DNA form, the CDR3 reads TGCAGTGCTAGGAAAGGAGGGTGGGCCGAGCAGTACTTC. It yields the protein CSARKGGWAEQYF.

Comments on this clonotype: Because it lacks the conserved phenylalanine or tryptophan at the end, this CDR3 is likely a read error. The genes are TRBV3-1 and TRBJ1-2; TRBD1 matches 11 bases. The J segment lost 10 bases and the V segment lost 1 base, leaving 5 bases of the junction unmatched. Germline CDR1 LGHDT, CDR2 YNNKEL (reference sequence). The CDR3 spans 14 residues. The CDR3 sequence is CASSQVRTGGDYTL. In DNA, the CDR3 is TGTGCCAGCAGCCAAGTCCGGACAGGGGGCGACTACACCCTC.